The source of this T cell receptor (beta chain) is a study of T cell responses to AZD1222 COVID-19 vaccine. This CDR3 region has 16 residues. Germline V gene data show CDR1 as LGHDT and CDR2 as YNNKEL (reference sequence). V gave up 3 bases and J gave up 8 bases; unmatched junction bases: 5. Notes on the study in general: Close to half of all spike-specific TCRs reportedly target regions of the variants that are unmutated.

A note on this clone: Its antigen is not identified.

Clones were sequenced by immunoSEQ multiplex PCR, and TCRdb holds only the in-frame ones, with some missing. The table includes 110,000 to 150,000 clones, about nine tenths detected once. This TCR was sampled from an adult in good health. The starting material was peripheral blood, obtained on day 0 of AZD1222 vaccination. The chain links TRBV3-1 (or the pseudogene TRBV3-2) to TRBJ2-3; 16 bases are shared with TRBD2. CDR3: CASSQGLAGGEATQYF. The CDR3 region has the DNA TGTGCCAGCAGCCAGGGACTAGCGGGGGGGGAAGCTACGCAGTATTTT.